This T cell receptor (beta chain) was recorded in a study of blood T cell repertoires in COVID-19. Study context: Samples came from the United States, Italy and Spain, spanning acute and convalescent COVID-19.

V was pared by 5 bases and J by 4 bases, with 8 bases of the junction left unmatched. CDR1 LGHDT and CDR2 YNNKEL come from the germline V gene (reference sequence). This CDR3 is 15 amino acids long. Original handling: Reference gene primer amplification in the assay estimated nucleated cell counts. Assay used: immunoSEQ multiplex PCR; TCRdb lists only in-frame clones, some missing. That table gives V, J and clone size, and the DNA gave D and trimming. The sample has fewer than 250,000 clones; approximately 86% are singletons. The TCR comes from a man aged 25-45 years with acute or convalescent COVID-19. Sequencing was performed on peripheral blood. V is TRBV3-1 (or the pseudogene TRBV3-2) and J is TRBJ2-1, with TRBD2 identical over 7 bases. CDR3 bases: TGTGCCAGCAGCAACCGGGACTACCAATACAATGAGCAGTTCTTC. Its protein product is CASSNRDYQYNEQFF.